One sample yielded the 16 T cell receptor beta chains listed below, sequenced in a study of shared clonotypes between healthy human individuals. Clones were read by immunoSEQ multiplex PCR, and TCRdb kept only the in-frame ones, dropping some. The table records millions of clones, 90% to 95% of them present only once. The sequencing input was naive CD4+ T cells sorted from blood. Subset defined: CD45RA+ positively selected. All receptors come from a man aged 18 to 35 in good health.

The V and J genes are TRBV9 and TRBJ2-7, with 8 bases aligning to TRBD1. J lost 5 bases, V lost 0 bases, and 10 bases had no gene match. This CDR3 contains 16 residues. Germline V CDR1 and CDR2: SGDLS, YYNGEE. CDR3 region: CASSVDAGTGWNEQYF. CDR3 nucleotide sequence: TGTGCCAGCAGCGTAGACGCCGGGACAGGATGGAACGAGCAGTACTTC.

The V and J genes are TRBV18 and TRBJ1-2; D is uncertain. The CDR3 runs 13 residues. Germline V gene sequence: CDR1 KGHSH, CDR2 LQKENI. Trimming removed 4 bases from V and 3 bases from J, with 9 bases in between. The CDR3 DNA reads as TGTGCCAGCTCACAGGGAGTCGACTATGGCTACACCTTC. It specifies CASSQGVDYGYTF.

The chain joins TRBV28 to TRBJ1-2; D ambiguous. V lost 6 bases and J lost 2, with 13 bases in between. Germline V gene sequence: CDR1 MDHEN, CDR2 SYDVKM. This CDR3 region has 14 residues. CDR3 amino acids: CASRREYPNYGYTF. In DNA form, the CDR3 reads TGTGCCAGCAGGAGGGAGTATCCGAACTATGGCTACACCTTC.

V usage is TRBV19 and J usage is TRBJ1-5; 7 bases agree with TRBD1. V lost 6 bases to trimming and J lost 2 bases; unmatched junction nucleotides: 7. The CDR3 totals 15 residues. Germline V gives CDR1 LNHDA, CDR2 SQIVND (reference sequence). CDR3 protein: CASRATGIGNQPQHF. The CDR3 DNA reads TGTGCCAGTAGGGCGACAGGGATTGGCAATCAGCCCCAGCATTTT.

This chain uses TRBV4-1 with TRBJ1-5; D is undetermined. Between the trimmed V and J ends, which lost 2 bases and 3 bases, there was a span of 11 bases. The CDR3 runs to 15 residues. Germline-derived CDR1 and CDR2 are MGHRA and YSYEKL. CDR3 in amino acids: CASSQNRGYNQPQHF. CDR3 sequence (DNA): TGCGCCAGCAGCCAAAATCGAGGCTACAATCAGCCCCAGCATTTT.

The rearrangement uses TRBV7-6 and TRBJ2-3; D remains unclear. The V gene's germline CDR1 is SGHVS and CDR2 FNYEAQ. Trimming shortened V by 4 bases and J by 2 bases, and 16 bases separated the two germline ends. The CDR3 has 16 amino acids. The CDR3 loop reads CASSSRSPRITDTQYF. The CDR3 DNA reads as TGTGCCAGCAGCTCCCGGAGCCCCCGGATCACAGATACGCAGTATTTT.

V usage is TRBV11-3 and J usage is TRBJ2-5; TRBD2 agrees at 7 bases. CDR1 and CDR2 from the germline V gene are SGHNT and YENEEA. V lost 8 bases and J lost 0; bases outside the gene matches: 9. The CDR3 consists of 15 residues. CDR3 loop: CASAPRAGNQETQYF. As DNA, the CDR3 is TGTGCCAGCGCCCCTCGAGCGGGGAACCAAGAGACCCAGTACTTC.

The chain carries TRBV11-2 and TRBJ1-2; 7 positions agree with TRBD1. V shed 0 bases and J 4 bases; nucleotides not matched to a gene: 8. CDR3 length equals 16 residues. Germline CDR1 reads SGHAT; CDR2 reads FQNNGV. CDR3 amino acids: CASSLESGQTPYGYTF. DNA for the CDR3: TGTGCCAGCAGCTTAGAGTCGGGACAGACTCCCTATGGCTACACCTTC.

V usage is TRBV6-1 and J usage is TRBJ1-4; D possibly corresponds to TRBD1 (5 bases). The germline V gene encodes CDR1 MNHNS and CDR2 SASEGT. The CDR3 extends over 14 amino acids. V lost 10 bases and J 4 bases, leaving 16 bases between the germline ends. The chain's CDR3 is CATTGLPYNEKLFF. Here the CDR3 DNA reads TGTGCCACCACGGGACTGCCCTATAATGAAAAACTGTTTTTT.

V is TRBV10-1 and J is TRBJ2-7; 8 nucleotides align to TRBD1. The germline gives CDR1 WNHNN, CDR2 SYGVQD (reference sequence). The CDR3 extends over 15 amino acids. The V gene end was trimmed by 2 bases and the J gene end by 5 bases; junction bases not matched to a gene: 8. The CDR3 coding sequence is TGCGCCAGCAGTGAGACACTACAGGGGGTGGACGAGCAGTACTTC. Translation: CASSETLQGVDEQYF.

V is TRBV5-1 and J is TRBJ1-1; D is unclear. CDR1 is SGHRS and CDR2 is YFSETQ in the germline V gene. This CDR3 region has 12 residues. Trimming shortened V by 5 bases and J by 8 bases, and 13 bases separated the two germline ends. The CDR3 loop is CASRVTEYEAFF. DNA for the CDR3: TGCGCCAGCAGGGTGACCGAGTACGAAGCTTTCTTT. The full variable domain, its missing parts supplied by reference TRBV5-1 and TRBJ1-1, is KAGVTQTPRYLIKTRGQQVTLSCSPISGHRSVSWYQQTPGQGLQFLFEYFSETQRNKGNFPGRFSGRQFSNSRSEMNVSTLELGDSALYLCASRVTEYEAFFGQGTRLTVV.

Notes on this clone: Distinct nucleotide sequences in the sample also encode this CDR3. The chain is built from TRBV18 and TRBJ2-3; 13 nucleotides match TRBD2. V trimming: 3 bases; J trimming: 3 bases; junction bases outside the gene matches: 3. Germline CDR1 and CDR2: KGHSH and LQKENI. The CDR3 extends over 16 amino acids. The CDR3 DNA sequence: TGTGCCAGCTCACCTGGGACTAGCGGGGCGACAGATACGCAGTATTTT. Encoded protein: CASSPGTSGATDTQYF.

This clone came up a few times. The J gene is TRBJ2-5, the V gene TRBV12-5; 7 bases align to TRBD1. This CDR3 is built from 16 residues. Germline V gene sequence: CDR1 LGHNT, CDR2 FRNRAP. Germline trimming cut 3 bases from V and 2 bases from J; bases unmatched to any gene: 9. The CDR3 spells CASGLPVRGRQETQYF. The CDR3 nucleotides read TGTGCTAGTGGTTTACCTGTGAGGGGGCGACAAGAGACCCAGTACTTC.

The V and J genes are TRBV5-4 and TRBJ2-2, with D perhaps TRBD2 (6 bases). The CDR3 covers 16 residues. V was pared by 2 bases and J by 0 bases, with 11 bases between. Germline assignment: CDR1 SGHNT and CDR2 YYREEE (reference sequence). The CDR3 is CASSFGGTSNTGELFF. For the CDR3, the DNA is TGTGCCAGCAGCTTCGGTGGGACTTCGAACACCGGGGAGCTGTTTTTT.

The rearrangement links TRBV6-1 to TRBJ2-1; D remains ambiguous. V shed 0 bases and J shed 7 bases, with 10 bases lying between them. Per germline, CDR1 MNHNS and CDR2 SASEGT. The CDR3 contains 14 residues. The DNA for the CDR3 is TGTGCCAGCAGTGAAGCGAAAGGACGTAATGAGCAGTTCTTC. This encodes CASSEAKGRNEQFF.

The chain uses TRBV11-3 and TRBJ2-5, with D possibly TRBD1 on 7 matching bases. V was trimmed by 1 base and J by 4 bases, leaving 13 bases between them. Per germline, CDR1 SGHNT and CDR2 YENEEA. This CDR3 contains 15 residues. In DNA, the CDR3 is TGTGCCAGCAGCTTAGGCGGGACAGTCCCAGAGACCCAGTACTTC. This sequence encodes CASSLGGTVPETQYF.